This TCR beta chain was found in a study of blood T cell repertoires in COVID-19 (TCRdb year 2020). In terms of the full investigation: Samples covering the acute and convalescent phases of COVID-19 were provided by collaborators in the United States, Italy and Spain. The prospective study material was composed of cDNA or gDNA derived from T cells, B-cell-depleted T cells, or PBMCs. Subjects who had been exposed to COVID-19, were actively infected with it, or had recovered from it provided the deeply sampled blood TCRbeta repertoires that made up the dataset. The repertoires were released in a freely available public database intended as a resource for research on the immune response to SARS-CoV-2. Samples were obtained from the ongoing ImmuneRACE study (first 160 participants) and from over 1,000 subjects provided by 6 global collaborators. Nearly every sample came with metadata listing a de-identified subject ID, COVID-19 status, age in years and sex. Where available, HLA class I and class II types were obtained from metadata supplied by the sample provider rather than from assay-based typing.

Another Seattle source contributed samples from volunteer blood donors who had recovered from COVID-19. The collaborating institutions used their own protocols to collect whole blood in K2EDTA tubes. For TCRbeta analysis, collaborators shipped samples in one of three forms: frozen whole blood, isolated PBMCs, or DNA extracted from either of those sample types. The full study reports these points: How much clinical and demographic metadata was included differed by source and by participant, and the metadata was provided uncurated.

TCRbeta CDR3 regions were amplified from genomic DNA using the immunoSEQ Assay, a bias-controlled multiplex PCR. The original methods were these. Within the assay, amplification of reference gene primers was used to estimate how many nucleated cells each sample contained. To quantify the absolute abundance of each unique TCRbeta CDR3 rearrangement, sequence reads were collapsed and filtered. For each sample, productive Simpson clonality was calculated by taking the square root of Simpson's diversity index across productive rearrangements. This immuneACCESS table, as held by TCRdb, lists in-frame sequences with V and J called but not all clones. Of the missing ones, under half trace to an unresolved V gene in checked studies; the others have no known cause. Clone size and V and J calls were adopted from that table, with D and trimming inferred from the DNA. The table for this sample lists a few hundred thousand clones; nearly 90% of them were counted only once. Roughly 4.5% of the sample belongs to the ten largest clones.

Turning to this clone: Its antigen is unknown. No base qualities exist here, and no much larger clone lies one base off it.

As encoded in the germline V gene, CDR1 is SGHNT while CDR2 is YENEEA. V is pared back by 0 bases and J by 1 base, with 12 bases lying between the germline termini. Inclusive of the bounding cysteine and phenylalanine, the CDR3 is 16 residues long. CDR3 DNA is the only sequence kept; it has 48 bases, read in frame from the first base. The receptor chain draws on TRBV11-3 and TRBJ2-5; the D gene is perhaps TRBD2, on 6 matching bases. Sequenced sample: peripheral blood. This clonotype was obtained from a woman in her 40s who had recovered from COVID-19. The nucleotide sequence is TGTGCCAGCAGCTTAGATAGCGGAAGGAGCCAAGAGACCCAGTACTTC. It specifies CASSLDSGRSQETQYF.